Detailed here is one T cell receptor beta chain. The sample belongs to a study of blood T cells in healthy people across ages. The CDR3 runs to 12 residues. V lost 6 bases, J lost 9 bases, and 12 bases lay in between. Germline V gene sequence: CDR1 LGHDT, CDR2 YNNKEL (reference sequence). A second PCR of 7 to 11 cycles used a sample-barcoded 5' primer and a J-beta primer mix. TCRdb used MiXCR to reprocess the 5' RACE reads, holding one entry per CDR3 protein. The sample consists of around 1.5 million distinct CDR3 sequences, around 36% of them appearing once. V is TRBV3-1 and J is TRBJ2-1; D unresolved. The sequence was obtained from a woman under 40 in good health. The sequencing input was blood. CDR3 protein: CASRKGPGEQFF. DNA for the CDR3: TGTGCCAGCAGAAAAGGCCCTGGTGAGCAGTTCTTC.